These 31 T cell receptor beta chains were all obtained from the same sample, sequenced in a study of Graves' ophthalmopathy and Graves' hyperthyroidism. Amplification from RNA transcripts yielded the TCR beta CDR3 regions. The library came from an HTBI-primed first-round RT-PCR and a second-round multiplex PCR. TCRdb redid the calling of the multiplex PCR reads with MiXCR, one entry per CDR3 protein. This repertoire shows just over 600,000 distinct CDR3 sequences, approximately 22% found once; its top ten account for approximately 7%. Sequenced material: peripheral blood. These receptors all come from a woman under 30 with stable Graves' hyperthyroidism. Some clones in this sample may be carry-over from other donors' samples.

This clonotype appeared many times. The chain couples TRBV6-2 or TRBV6-3 to TRBJ2-7; D not resolved. The ends were cut back, 6 bases at V and 6 bases at J, with 12 bases in the middle. This CDR3 contains 12 residues. From germline, CDR1 is MNHEY and CDR2 SVGEGT. The CDR3 protein is CASSYPLGEQYF. CDR3 nucleotides: TGTGCCAGCAGCTACCCCTTAGGCGAGCAGTACTTC.

This clonotype was recorded many times. The rearrangement uses TRBV20-1 and TRBJ1-2; the D gene is possibly TRBD1 (5 bases). V dropped 3 bases and J dropped 3 bases, with 8 bases sitting between them. CDR3 length: 12 residues. From germline, CDR1 is DFQATT and CDR2 SNEGSKA (reference sequence). The CDR3 here is CSARSQDYGYTF. CDR3 DNA sequence: TGCAGTGCTAGGTCACAGGACTATGGCTACACCTTC.

This clonotype appeared many times. The chain couples TRBV20-1 to TRBJ1-6; D remains unclear. Germline CDR1 and CDR2: DFQATT and SNEGSKA (reference sequence). V was shortened by 0 bases and J by 7 bases, with 7 bases between the two germline ends. The CDR3 has 13 amino acids. In DNA form, the CDR3 reads TGCAGTGCTAGAGATGACGGAAATTCACCCCTCCACTTT. Its protein is CSARDDGNSPLHF.

In regard to this clonotype: The germline gene is not matched at one end of the junction; a read error may be the cause. The rearrangement joins TRBV11-3 to TRBJ2-2; TRBD1 aligns across 7 bases. CDR1 is SGHNT and CDR2 is YENEEA in the germline V gene. The length of the CDR3 is 14 residues. The CDR3 sequence: CASSGDRPTRELFF. DNA for the CDR3: TGTGCCAGCAGCGGGGACAGACCCACCCGGGAGCTGTTTTTT.

The V gene is TRBV3-1, the J gene TRBJ2-5; 10 bases align to TRBD2. Germline values: CDR1 LGHDT, CDR2 YNNKEL (reference sequence). This CDR3 spans 16 amino acids. J was trimmed by 2 bases and V by 4 bases; bases with no gene match: 7. The CDR3, as DNA: TGTGCCAGCAGCCCTTCCGGGACTAGCGAGCAAGAGACCCAGTACTTC. This codes for CASSPSGTSEQETQYF.

This chain connects TRBV27 to TRBJ2-7; TRBD1 is a possible D gene (6 bases). The V end lost 5 bases, the J end lost 3 bases, and 11 bases lay between the germline ends. CDR1 MNHEY and CDR2 SMNVEV come from the germline V gene (reference sequence). This CDR3 is 13 amino acids long. This chain's CDR3 is CASSRGSLYEQYF. The CDR3 DNA follows: TGTGCCAGCAGTAGGGGGAGTCTCTACGAGCAGTACTTC.

This clonotype was detected many times. The rearrangement uses TRBV29-1 and TRBJ2-7; the match to TRBD1 covers 11 bases. The CDR3 is 13 amino acids. V trimming: 7 bases; J trimming: 4 bases; junction bases outside the gene matches: 6. In germline, CDR1 is SQVTM, CDR2 ANQGSEA. CDR3 bases: TGCAGCGGTATGGGACAGGGGGGATACGAGCAGTACTTC. It codes for CSGMGQGGYEQYF.

CDR3 DNA sequence: TGTGCCAGCAGTTTGGTCCAGGGGGCTAGATCCGGGGAGCTGTTTTTT. This gives the protein CASSLVQGARSGELFF. This chain links TRBV6-2 or TRBV6-3 with TRBJ2-2; 8 positions agree with TRBD1. This CDR3 contains 16 residues. Germline-derived CDR1 and CDR2 are MNHEY and SVGEGT. V shed 4 bases, J shed 6 bases, and the junction held 10 bases outside the gene matches.

V gene TRBV19 combines with J gene TRBJ1-5; possible D gene TRBD1, 6 bases. The germline V and J ends were trimmed by 6 bases and 0 bases, with 9 bases remaining between them. Germline V gives CDR1 LNHDA, CDR2 SQIVND (reference sequence). There are 14 residues in the CDR3. This CDR3 is CASRQTGSNQPQHF. CDR3 coding DNA: TGTGCCAGTAGACAGACAGGTAGCAATCAGCCCCAGCATTTT. The complete variable domain, with remaining parts taken from reference TRBV19 and TRBJ1-5, reads DGGITQSPKYLFRKEGQNVTLSCEQNLNHDAMYWYRQDPGQGLRLIYYSQIVNDFQKGDIAEGYSVSREKKESFPLTVTSAQKNPTAFYLCASRQTGSNQPQHFGDGTRLSIL.

This clonotype was observed at least ten times. The genes are TRBV20-1 and TRBJ2-4; D may be TRBD1 or TRBD2 (5 bases each). V was shortened by 5 bases and J by 0 bases, with 11 bases between the two germline ends. This CDR3 is 14 amino acids long. The germline V gene encodes CDR1 DFQATT and CDR2 SNEGSKA (reference sequence). The CDR3 region has the DNA TGCAGTGCTGCTGGGACCACAGCCAAAAACATTCAGTACTTC. Translation gives CSAAGTTAKNIQYF.

This clonotype was seen only a few times. For the CDR3, the DNA is TGTGCCAGCAGTCGACAGGGAAGGGACCGAGAGACCCAGTACTTC. Translating gives CASSRQGRDRETQYF. This rearrangement joins TRBV6-1 to TRBJ2-5; 7 nucleotides line up with TRBD1. This CDR3 contains 15 residues. Losses at the gene ends were 5 bases for V and 4 bases for J; bases not matched to a gene: 10. Germline CDR1 MNHNS, CDR2 SASEGT.

This chain uses TRBV10-3 with TRBJ1-2, with 7 bases identical to TRBD1. The CDR3 length is 14 residues. The junction had 6 bases not matched to a gene; V was cut back by 7 bases and J by 1 base. Germline V gives CDR1 ENHRY, CDR2 SYGVKD. The CDR3 loop reads CAITRGTDNYGYTF. The CDR3 bases are TGTGCCATCACTCGGGGGACAGATAACTATGGCTACACCTTC.

V and J are TRBV7-8 and TRBJ2-5; unclear D gene. CDR3 length equals 15 residues. The V gene lost 3 bases and the J gene lost 2 bases, with 13 bases spanning the gap. Germline V gives CDR1 SGHVS, CDR2 FQNEAQ. This chain's CDR3 is CASSFSTVEQETQYF. The CDR3, as DNA: TGTGCCAGCAGCTTTTCGACGGTAGAACAAGAGACCCAGTACTTC.

This clonotype occurred a few times. J is TRBJ2-7 and V is TRBV5-1; D unclear. V was clipped by 0 bases and J by 3 bases, with 10 bases between them. CDR1 and CDR2 from the germline V gene are SGHRS and YFSETQ. The CDR3 has 14 residues. The CDR3 region has the DNA TGCGCCAGCAGCTTGGAAGGGAAAGGCTACGAGCAGTACTTC. As protein: CASSLEGKGYEQYF.

This clonotype was observed at least ten times. V usage is TRBV11-1 and J usage is TRBJ2-4, with D tentatively TRBD1 (6 bases). V gave up 5 bases and J gave up 1 base, with 30 bases separating them. The CDR3 extends over 21 amino acids. Looked up from germline, CDR1 is SGHAT and CDR2 is FQDESV (reference sequence). The CDR3 reads CASSPVNREMWYRRAKNIQYF. The CDR3 DNA sequence: TGTGCCAGCAGCCCGGTAAACAGGGAGATGTGGTACCGTAGGGCCAAAAACATTCAGTACTTC. The whole variable domain, filled in from reference TRBV11-1 and TRBJ2-4, reads EAEVAQSPRYKITEKSQAVAFWCDPISGHATLYWYRQILGQGPELLVQFQDESVVDDSQLPKDRFSAERLKGVDSTLKIQPAELGDSAMYLCASSPVNREMWYRRAKNIQYFGAGTRLSVL.

Many counts were recorded for this clonotype. The genes are TRBV7-2 and TRBJ2-7; no clear D. The CDR3 sequence is 13 residues long. CDR1 and CDR2 (germline): SGHTA, FQGNSA. V was shortened by 2 bases and J by 3 bases, with 8 bases between the two germline ends. The CDR3 region is CASSLTTDYEQYF. In DNA form, the CDR3 reads TGTGCCAGCAGCTTAACGACTGACTACGAGCAGTACTTC.

This clonotype appeared many times. This chain joins TRBV19 and TRBJ1-1; tentatively, D is TRBD1 (5 bases). This CDR3 comprises 14 residues. The germline V and J ends were trimmed by 7 bases and 1 base, with 13 bases remaining between them. Germline V gene lookup returns CDR1 LNHDA and CDR2 SQIVND (reference sequence). This CDR3 reads CASNRPGTNTEAFF. In nucleotides, the CDR3 is TGTGCCAGTAATCGACCGGGGACGAACACTGAAGCTTTCTTT.

This clonotype has ten or more counts. CDR3 sequence reads: CATQPGLAIQETQYF. The CDR3 nucleotides are TGTGCCACCCAACCGGGACTAGCCATCCAAGAGACCCAGTACTTC. The J gene is TRBJ2-5, the V gene TRBV12-3 or TRBV12-4, with TRBD2 matching over 9 bases. This CDR3 has 15 residues. V lost 10 bases, J lost 1 base, and 10 bases stayed unmatched.

This sequence joins TRBV6-1 and TRBJ2-3; 11 nucleotides match TRBD2. This CDR3 spans 17 amino acids. From germline, CDR1 is MNHNS and CDR2 SASEGT. Unmatched junction bases numbered 4, after V lost 0 bases and J lost 2 bases. The CDR3 region has the DNA TGTGCCAGCAGTGAAGCCCGACTAGCGGGAAACACAGATACGCAGTATTTT. It encodes CASSEARLAGNTDTQYF.

Many counts were recorded for this clonotype. V gene TRBV30 combines with J gene TRBJ2-7, with a tentative D call TRBD2 (5 bases). The CDR3 has 16 amino acids. Between the trimmed V and J ends, which lost 2 bases and 5 bases, there was a span of 22 bases. Germline CDR1 and CDR2: GTSNPN and SVGIG (reference sequence). The DNA of the CDR3 is TGTGCCTGGAGTTCGCGAGGGCTAGCCAAACGGGACGAGCAGTACTTC. Amino acid sequence: CAWSSRGLAKRDEQYF.

There are many counts of this clonotype. The rearrangement joins TRBV15 to TRBJ2-7; 9 nucleotides match TRBD1. Losses at the gene ends were 8 bases for V and 2 bases for J; bases not matched to a gene: 7. Germline V gives CDR1 LNHNV, CDR2 YYDKDF (reference sequence). This CDR3 is 14 amino acids long. This chain's CDR3 is CATATGGDAYEQYF. DNA for the CDR3: TGTGCCACCGCTACAGGGGGCGATGCCTACGAGCAGTACTTC.

The table lists this clonotype with many counts. The chain joins TRBV3-1 to TRBJ1-1; D remains ambiguous. The germline V gene has CDR1 LGHDT and CDR2 YNNKEL (reference sequence). CDR3 length: 15 residues. The V and J ends lost 0 bases and 3 bases respectively, with 11 bases between them. The CDR3 spells CASSQDKNGYTEAFF. In DNA form, the CDR3 reads TGTGCCAGCAGCCAAGATAAAAACGGATACACTGAAGCTTTCTTT. Filled out from reference TRBV3-1 and TRBJ1-1, the complete variable domain reads DTAVSQTPKYLVTQMGNDKSIKCEQNLGHDTMYWYKQDSKKFLKIMFSYNNKELIINETVPNRFSPKSPDKAHLNLHINSLELGDSAVYFCASSQDKNGYTEAFFGQGTRLTVV.

This clonotype was detected many times. The CDR3 region is CSVAGPRGQETQYF. CDR3 bases: TGCAGCGTCGCGGGACCCAGAGGTCAAGAGACCCAGTACTTC. The rearrangement links TRBV29-1 to TRBJ2-5, with D perhaps TRBD2 (6 bases). Trimming pared 6 bases from V and 2 bases from J, leaving 16 bases between. This CDR3 spans 14 amino acids. Looked up from germline, CDR1 is SQVTM and CDR2 is ANQGSEA.

Many counts were recorded for this clonotype. This chain links TRBV7-8 with TRBJ1-6, with D possibly matching TRBD1 (5 bases). Between the trimmed V and J ends, which lost 1 base and 8 bases, there was a span of 12 bases. The CDR3 spans 15 residues. Germline V gives CDR1 SGHVS, CDR2 FQNEAQ. The CDR3 DNA is TGTGCCAGCAGCTTAGGAGGCAGGGACCATTCACCCCTCCACTTT. Encoded protein: CASSLGGRDHSPLHF.

This clonotype has a count of ten or more. This sequence joins TRBV20-1 and TRBJ2-5; TRBD2 aligns across 9 bases. With V trimmed by 5 bases and J by 2 bases, 6 bases remained unmatched. The CDR3 consists of 14 residues. Germline CDR1 reads DFQATT; CDR2 reads SNEGSKA (reference sequence). The CDR3 reads CSAAGGRYQETQYF. For the CDR3, the DNA is TGCAGTGCTGCGGGGGGGCGGTATCAAGAGACCCAGTACTTC.

Notes on this clonotype: At one of its ends the junction is not consistent with the germline gene, which may arise from a read error. This chain uses TRBV7-6 with TRBJ2-5, with TRBD2 identical over 9 bases. The CDR3 spans 15 residues. Germline-derived CDR1 and CDR2 are SGHVS and FNYEAQ. This CDR3 reads CASSLVLAGRETKYF. CDR3 sequence (DNA): TGTGCCAGCAGCTTAGTTCTAGCGGGGCGGGAGACCAAGTACTTC.

This clonotype was recorded many times. The V and J genes are TRBV6-5 and TRBJ2-2; D not resolved. Per germline, CDR1 MNHEY and CDR2 SVGAGI. The CDR3 contains 15 residues. The V end lost 2 bases, the J end lost 4 bases, and 11 bases lay between the germline ends. The CDR3 DNA reads TGTGCCAGCAGTTACGTGGGCGGCGGCACCGGGGAGCTGTTTTTT. It is translated as CASSYVGGGTGELFF.

This clonotype was detected ten times or more. The chain carries TRBV12-3 or TRBV12-4 and TRBJ1-1; tentatively, D is TRBD1 (6 bases). This CDR3 is 14 amino acids long. With 5 bases removed from V and 0 bases from J, the gap between germline ends came to 10 bases. CDR3 amino acids: CASSPWGLNTEAFF. CDR3 sequence (DNA): TGTGCCAGCAGTCCATGGGGGCTGAACACTGAAGCTTTCTTT.

There are many counts of this clonotype. The chain combines TRBV6-4 with TRBJ2-7, with D possibly matching TRBD1 (6 bases). V lost 6 bases and J 3 bases, leaving 27 bases between the germline ends. This CDR3 comprises 18 residues. CDR1 and CDR2 (germline): MRHNA, SNTAGT. The CDR3 DNA sequence: TGTGCCAGCAGCACTACAAACAAACAGGGTCCCAACCTCTACGAGCAGTACTTC. Translation gives CASSTTNKQGPNLYEQYF.

This chain links TRBV3-1 with TRBJ2-5, with D possibly being TRBD2 (6 bases). The CDR3 extends over 13 amino acids. Per germline, CDR1 LGHDT and CDR2 YNNKEL (reference sequence). V was cut by 6 bases and J by 0 bases, with 8 bases left in between. The CDR3 DNA sequence: TGTGCCAGCAGGGACTACTACCAAGAGACCCAGTACTTC. Its translation is CASRDYYQETQYF.

This clonotype was picked up a small number of times. The V gene is TRBV5-4, the J gene TRBJ2-5; 9 bases match TRBD1. V lost 3 bases to trimming and J lost 4 bases; unmatched junction nucleotides: 13. This CDR3 comprises 17 residues. The germline V gene encodes CDR1 SGHNT and CDR2 YYREEE (reference sequence). The CDR3 nucleotides are TGTGCCAGCAGCTCCTCCGGAGTGGGGACAGGGCCAGAGACCCAGTACTTC. Its protein product is CASSSSGVGTGPETQYF.